The rows below give T cell receptor beta chains drawn from one sample of a study of blood T cells in healthy people across ages. TCRdb reanalysed the 5' RACE reads using MiXCR and keeps one entry per CDR3 protein. There are 1.2 million to 1.5 million distinct CDR3 sequences in the sample; roughly 60% occur only once, and 6.5% to 8.5% lies in the top ten. Sequenced material: blood. These receptors all stem from a man aged 18-30 years in good health. CDR3s include the opening cysteine and the closing phenylalanine or tryptophan. Each record gives: V gene, J gene, clone size, D gene, CDR3 DNA, CDR3 protein. A D gene is named only where the DNA matches it firmly. Some rows mark clone size as missing; the rest say once, few, many or name a class of expanded clone.

V gene: TRBV7-8; J gene: TRBJ1-4; clone size: NA; D gene: NA; CDR3 DNA: TGTGCCAGTCGTAGAAGGGCGCCCGATGAAAAACTGTTTTTT; CDR3 protein: CASRRRAPDEKLFF
V gene: TRBV20-1; J gene: TRBJ2-1; clone size: NA; D gene: TRBD1; CDR3 DNA: TGCAGTGCTAGAGATCATCAAGGGACAGGGTTCGTCAATGAGCAGTTCTTC; CDR3 protein: CSARDHQGTGFVNEQFF
V gene: TRBV2; J gene: TRBJ1-3; clone size: NA; D gene: TRBD1; CDR3 DNA: TGTGCCAGCAGAGGGGACAGGGGGTACGGAGACACCATATATTTT; CDR3 protein: CASRGDRGYGDTIYF
V gene: TRBV7-9; J gene: TRBJ2-1; clone size: NA; D gene: NA; CDR3 DNA: TGTGCCAGCAGCTTTGGGACTTCAGGCCATGGCAATGAGCAGTTCTTC; CDR3 protein: CASSFGTSGHGNEQFF
V gene: TRBV7-2; J gene: TRBJ1-2; clone size: NA; D gene: NA; CDR3 DNA: TGTGCCAGCAGCCTGCCGGGGGGAAGTAAAGGCTATGGCTACACCTTC; CDR3 protein: CASSLPGGSKGYGYTF
V gene: TRBV9; J gene: TRBJ2-7; clone size: few; D gene: NA; CDR3 DNA: TGTGCCAGCAGCCCTCCTTTGGGCGAGCAGTACTTC; CDR3 protein: CASSPPLGEQYF
V gene: TRBV11-1; J gene: TRBJ2-7; clone size: NA; D gene: TRBD2; CDR3 DNA: TGTGCCAGCAGCTCTGGACTAGCGGGGTCCGCCGAGCAGTACTTC; CDR3 protein: CASSSGLAGSAEQYF
V gene: TRBV6-6; J gene: TRBJ1-5; clone size: NA; D gene: NA; CDR3 DNA: TGTGCCAGCAGTTATTCAGGGGTCTACAATCAGCCCCAGCATTTT; CDR3 protein: CASSYSGVYNQPQHF
V gene: TRBV7-9; J gene: TRBJ1-5; clone size: NA; D gene: NA; CDR3 DNA: TGTGCCAGCAGCTTACCAGGGACGGGGCAGCCCCAGCATTTT; CDR3 protein: CASSLPGTGQPQHF
V gene: TRBV20-1; J gene: TRBJ1-5; clone size: NA; D gene: NA; CDR3 DNA: TGCAGTGCTAGAGACCCCACAGGGCGCCAGCCCCAGCATTTT; CDR3 protein: CSARDPTGRQPQHF
V gene: TRBV6-5; J gene: TRBJ2-1; clone size: NA; D gene: NA; CDR3 DNA: TGTGCCAGCAGTTACCGAAGCGGGCCTCTCTACGAGCAGTTCTTC; CDR3 protein: CASSYRSGPLYEQFF
V gene: TRBV7-2; J gene: TRBJ1-1; clone size: NA; D gene: NA; CDR3 DNA: TGTGCCAGCAGCCGGAGGCTCGGGTTAGGCACTGAAGCTTTCTTT; CDR3 protein: CASSRRLGLGTEAFF
V gene: TRBV7-9; J gene: TRBJ1-4; clone size: NA; D gene: NA; CDR3 DNA: TGTGCCAGCAGCCTGAATTATAGAGCCGAAAAACTGTTTTTT; CDR3 protein: CASSLNYRAEKLFF
V gene: TRBV4-2; J gene: TRBJ2-7; clone size: once; D gene: NA; CDR3 DNA: TGTGCCAGCAGCCAAGAGATGGGCAGGAGCTCCTACGAGCAGTACTTC; CDR3 protein: CASSQEMGRSSYEQYF
V gene: TRBV10-3; J gene: TRBJ1-2; clone size: NA; D gene: TRBD1; CDR3 DNA: TGTGCCATCAGTGAGTCGACAGGGGAGGGCTACACCTTC; CDR3 protein: CAISESTGEGYTF
V gene: TRBV28; J gene: TRBJ2-1; clone size: NA; D gene: NA; CDR3 DNA: TGTGCCAGCAGTCTCAACAGGGTACGTTACTACAATGAGCAGTTCTTC; CDR3 protein: CASSLNRVRYYNEQFF
V gene: TRBV5-1; J gene: TRBJ2-7; clone size: many; D gene: TRBD1; CDR3 DNA: TGTGCCAGCAGCTTAGACAGGGGGCTCTACGAGCAGTACTTC; CDR3 protein: CASSLDRGLYEQYF
V gene: TRBV20-1; J gene: TRBJ2-5; clone size: NA; D gene: TRBD1; CDR3 DNA: TGCAGTGCCCAGGATGCGACAGGGGTAGAGACCCAGTACTTC; CDR3 protein: CSAQDATGVETQYF
V gene: TRBV28; J gene: TRBJ2-6; clone size: NA; D gene: TRBD1; CDR3 DNA: TGTGCCAGCAGTTTCCCCGCTACAGGGGCTGGGGCCAACGTCCTGACTTTC; CDR3 protein: CASSFPATGAGANVLTF
V gene: TRBV5-1; J gene: TRBJ2-5; clone size: NA; D gene: TRBD2; CDR3 DNA: TGCGCCAGCAGCCCCAGCGGGGTTAATCAAGAGACCCAGTACTTC; CDR3 protein: CASSPSGVNQETQYF
V gene: TRBV28; J gene: TRBJ2-7; clone size: NA; D gene: NA; CDR3 DNA: TGTGCCAGCAGTTTATCCAACTACGAGCAGTACTTC; CDR3 protein: CASSLSNYEQYF
V gene: TRBV12-3/TRBV12-4; J gene: TRBJ1-2; clone size: NA; D gene: NA; CDR3 DNA: TGTGCCAGCAGCTCACTTGGGGGGCCCTATGGCTACACCTTC; CDR3 protein: CASSSLGGPYGYTF
V gene: TRBV4-1; J gene: TRBJ2-5; clone size: NA; D gene: NA; CDR3 DNA: TGCGCCAGCAGCATGGGGGCCTCAAGCCAGACCCAGTACTTC; CDR3 protein: CASSMGASSQTQYF
V gene: TRBV14; J gene: TRBJ2-1; clone size: NA; D gene: TRBD2; CDR3 DNA: TGTGCCAGTCTACAGGGTGGCGGGGGGGCTGGTGAGCAGTTCTTC; CDR3 protein: CASLQGGGGAGEQFF
V gene: TRBV10-3; J gene: TRBJ2-1; clone size: NA; D gene: TRBD1; CDR3 DNA: TGTGCCATCAGCCAGCCCCAGACAGGGGCGACCTACAATGAGCAGTTCTTC; CDR3 protein: CAISQPQTGATYNEQFF
V gene: TRBV4-1; J gene: TRBJ2-7; clone size: NA; D gene: NA; CDR3 DNA: TGCGCCAGCAGCCAAGCCCGCGGACGGCCCTACGAGCAGTACTTC; CDR3 protein: CASSQARGRPYEQYF
V gene: TRBV6-2/TRBV6-3; J gene: TRBJ1-2; clone size: NA; D gene: TRBD1; CDR3 DNA: TGTGCCAGCGGGGACAGGAGAAACTATGGCTACACCTTC; CDR3 protein: CASGDRRNYGYTF
V gene: TRBV28; J gene: TRBJ2-7; clone size: NA; D gene: NA; CDR3 DNA: TGTGCCAGCAGTTTACGGGGCCGTCCACAGTACTTC; CDR3 protein: CASSLRGRPQYF
V gene: TRBV11-1; J gene: TRBJ2-2; clone size: NA; D gene: NA; CDR3 DNA: TGTGCCAGCACTGTAGCGCGCACCGGGGAGCTGTTTTTT; CDR3 protein: CASTVARTGELFF
V gene: TRBV9; J gene: TRBJ2-5; clone size: NA; D gene: NA; CDR3 DNA: TGTGCCAGCAGCGTAGCGGGTAGTGCCCGGGAGACCCAGTACTTC; CDR3 protein: CASSVAGSARETQYF
V gene: TRBV3-1; J gene: TRBJ2-1; clone size: NA; D gene: TRBD2; CDR3 DNA: TGTGCCAGCAGCCAAGATCCTAGCGGGGCCCCATCTTACAATGAGCAGTTCTTC; CDR3 protein: CASSQDPSGAPSYNEQFF
V gene: TRBV9; J gene: TRBJ1-6; clone size: NA; D gene: NA; CDR3 DNA: TGTGCCAGCAGCGCCCAGGGATCTAATTCACCCCTCCACTTT; CDR3 protein: CASSAQGSNSPLHF
V gene: TRBV20-1; J gene: TRBJ1-2; clone size: NA; D gene: NA; CDR3 DNA: TGCAGTGCTTACCCAGGGGCGGCTCCCTATGGCTACACCTTC; CDR3 protein: CSAYPGAAPYGYTF
V gene: TRBV9; J gene: TRBJ2-3; clone size: NA; D gene: TRBD1; CDR3 DNA: TGTGCCAGCAGCGTCCTCACTGGGACAGGGGGCGCGGATACGCAGTATTTT; CDR3 protein: CASSVLTGTGGADTQYF
V gene: TRBV7-8; J gene: TRBJ1-6; clone size: NA; D gene: TRBD1; CDR3 DNA: TGTGCCAGCAGCTTAGCCTCCGGGACAGGGGGCGTTTTTACCCTCCACTTT; CDR3 protein: CASSLASGTGGVFTLHF
V gene: TRBV4-1; J gene: TRBJ2-7; clone size: few; D gene: NA; CDR3 DNA: TGCGCCAGCAGCCAAGTCCGGGACCCTACCTACGAGCAGTACTTC; CDR3 protein: CASSQVRDPTYEQYF
V gene: TRBV20-1; J gene: TRBJ2-7; clone size: NA; D gene: TRBD1; CDR3 DNA: TGCAGTGCTGGTGACAGGGACCTCTACGAGCAGTACTTC; CDR3 protein: CSAGDRDLYEQYF
V gene: TRBV4-1; J gene: TRBJ2-1; clone size: NA; D gene: NA; CDR3 DNA: TGCGCCAGCGGGGTAGGAGGTTCCGCGGGCCTCTCCTACAATGAGCAGTTCTTC; CDR3 protein: CASGVGGSAGLSYNEQFF
V gene: TRBV27; J gene: TRBJ2-3; clone size: NA; D gene: NA; CDR3 DNA: TGTGCCAGCAGTTTAGCTGGAGTTCAGATTACAGATACGCAGTATTTT; CDR3 protein: CASSLAGVQITDTQYF
V gene: TRBV25-1; J gene: TRBJ2-4; clone size: few; D gene: NA; CDR3 DNA: TGTGCCAGCAGTGAAAAAGGGGCACTAAGTTTTAACATTCAGTACTTC; CDR3 protein: CASSEKGALSFNIQYF
V gene: TRBV27; J gene: TRBJ1-4; clone size: NA; D gene: NA; CDR3 DNA: TGTGCCAGCTCATGGAGGGGGAGGGATGAAAAACTGTTTTTT; CDR3 protein: CASSWRGRDEKLFF
V gene: TRBV6-5; J gene: TRBJ1-2; clone size: few; D gene: TRBD1; CDR3 DNA: TGTGCCAGCAGTTACTCTGGGACAGCCTATGGCTACACCTTC; CDR3 protein: CASSYSGTAYGYTF
V gene: TRBV27; J gene: TRBJ2-3; clone size: once; D gene: NA; CDR3 DNA: TGTGCCAGCAGTTTAGGGATTTTCCACACAGATACGCAGTATTTT; CDR3 protein: CASSLGIFHTDTQYF
V gene: TRBV4-2; J gene: TRBJ2-7; clone size: NA; D gene: TRBD2; CDR3 DNA: TGTGCCAGCAGCCAAGGAAAAAGGGCTAGCGGGGGGTACGAGCAGTACTTC; CDR3 protein: CASSQGKRASGGYEQYF